Listed below are T cell receptor beta chains from one sample, sequenced in a study of post-analysis software for immune sequencing data. TCRdb fed the PCR reads into MiXCR, producing one record per CDR3 protein. There are more than 450,000 distinct CDR3 sequences in the sample; 44% occur only once, and over 1.5% lies in the top ten. Sequenced sample: blood. All receptors come from a girl aged 10 to 17 with multiple sclerosis. CDR3s include the opening cysteine and the closing phenylalanine or tryptophan. D genes are given only for firm matches. Where a row states a size, it is once, few, many or the class of an expanded clone; other rows omit it.

d_gene: NA
abundance: once
v_gene: TRBV20-1
j_gene: TRBJ2-3
CDR3nt: TGCAGTGCTAGAGATTGGAAACAGGGTACAGATACGCAGTATTTT
CDR3aa: CSARDWKQGTDTQYF

d_gene: NA
abundance: NA
v_gene: TRBV11-3
j_gene: TRBJ2-6
CDR3nt: TGTGCCAGCAGCCCCCCCTGGACACAAATCTCTGGGGCCAACGTCCTGACTTTC
CDR3aa: CASSPPWTQISGANVLTF

d_gene: NA
abundance: few
v_gene: TRBV5-1
j_gene: TRBJ2-7
CDR3nt: TGCGCCAGCAGCTTGGTTCGTACAGGCGACCTCTCCGAGCAGTACTTC
CDR3aa: CASSLVRTGDLSEQYF

d_gene: NA
abundance: few
v_gene: TRBV29-1
j_gene: TRBJ1-1
CDR3nt: TGCAGCGTTGATGTCAGCCACACTGAAGCTTTCTTT
CDR3aa: CSVDVSHTEAFF

d_gene: NA
abundance: few
v_gene: TRBV12-3/TRBV12-4
j_gene: TRBJ2-5
CDR3nt: TGTGCCAGCAGCCTGAACTCGAGAGAGACCCAGTACTTC
CDR3aa: CASSLNSRETQYF

d_gene: NA
abundance: few
v_gene: TRBV5-1
j_gene: TRBJ1-5
CDR3nt: TGCGCCAGCAGCCAAGGTTGGGATCAGCCCCAGCATTTT
CDR3aa: CASSQGWDQPQHF

d_gene: NA
abundance: NA
v_gene: TRBV6-6
j_gene: TRBJ2-5
CDR3nt: TGTGCCAGCAGTTACTCGGGTCCTTCGCAGTACTTC
CDR3aa: CASSYSGPSQYF

d_gene: TRBD1
abundance: NA
v_gene: TRBV27
j_gene: TRBJ1-1
CDR3nt: TGTGCCAGCAGTTTACTAGGGGGCGGGAACACTGAAGCTTTCTTT
CDR3aa: CASSLLGGGNTEAFF

d_gene: NA
abundance: NA
v_gene: TRBV29-1
j_gene: TRBJ1-2
CDR3nt: TGCAGCTCCGGGACCGACTATGGCTACACCTTC
CDR3aa: CSSGTDYGYTF

d_gene: TRBD1
abundance: NA
v_gene: TRBV29-1
j_gene: TRBJ2-7
CDR3nt: TGCAGCGTTGGTGGTAGGACAGGTACCTACGAGCAGTACTTC
CDR3aa: CSVGGRTGTYEQYF

d_gene: TRBD1
abundance: NA
v_gene: TRBV11-2
j_gene: TRBJ2-1
CDR3nt: TGTGCCAGCAGCCGGACAGGGGGGAACTCCTACAATGAGCAGTTCTTC
CDR3aa: CASSRTGGNSYNEQFF

d_gene: NA
abundance: NA
v_gene: TRBV9
j_gene: TRBJ1-2
CDR3nt: TGTGCCAGCAGCGTAGCGACAGGCTTGGCCCCGTGGGGCTACACCTTC
CDR3aa: CASSVATGLAPWGYTF

d_gene: TRBD2
abundance: many
v_gene: TRBV27
j_gene: TRBJ2-7
CDR3nt: TGTGCCAGCAGTTTATCAGGTCGCGTAGGGAGGGCCTACGAGCAGTACTTC
CDR3aa: CASSLSGRVGRAYEQYF

d_gene: NA
abundance: NA
v_gene: TRBV20-1
j_gene: TRBJ2-4
CDR3nt: TGCAGTGCTCGGGCCGGGGCCAAAAACATTCAGTACTTC
CDR3aa: CSARAGAKNIQYF

d_gene: NA
abundance: few
v_gene: TRBV12-3/TRBV12-4
j_gene: TRBJ2-7
CDR3nt: TGTGCCAGCAACAGCGGACCGCTGATCTACGAGCAGTACTTC
CDR3aa: CASNSGPLIYEQYF

d_gene: NA
abundance: NA
v_gene: TRBV7-2
j_gene: TRBJ2-7
CDR3nt: TGTGCCAGCAGCTTAGGCGGGACGACCTACGAGCAGTACTTC
CDR3aa: CASSLGGTTYEQYF

d_gene: NA
abundance: few
v_gene: TRBV12-3/TRBV12-4
j_gene: TRBJ2-3
CDR3nt: TGTGCCAGCAGTTTCCTGGGGAGTAGCACAGATACGCAGTATTTT
CDR3aa: CASSFLGSSTDTQYF

d_gene: NA
abundance: NA
v_gene: TRBV7-2
j_gene: TRBJ1-2
CDR3nt: TGTGCCAGCAGCTTAGGTGGCAGTCGTCAAAGCTACACCTTC
CDR3aa: CASSLGGSRQSYTF

d_gene: TRBD1
abundance: NA
v_gene: TRBV25-1
j_gene: TRBJ2-5
CDR3nt: TGTGCCAGCAAACCCGACAGGGGCGAGGAGACCCAGTACTTC
CDR3aa: CASKPDRGEETQYF

d_gene: NA
abundance: NA
v_gene: TRBV6-5
j_gene: TRBJ2-7
CDR3nt: TGTGCCAGCAGTTACTCGAAGGGCTTCCACGAGCAGTACTTC
CDR3aa: CASSYSKGFHEQYF

d_gene: NA
abundance: once
v_gene: TRBV6-5
j_gene: TRBJ2-5
CDR3nt: TGTGCCAGCAGTTACCACCGCCCTAGAGGAGAGACCCAGTACTTC
CDR3aa: CASSYHRPRGETQYF

d_gene: NA
abundance: NA
v_gene: TRBV7-9
j_gene: TRBJ2-7
CDR3nt: TGTGCCAGCAGCACAAGGGGCCACACGGGCTACGAGCAGTACTTC
CDR3aa: CASSTRGHTGYEQYF

d_gene: TRBD2
abundance: few
v_gene: TRBV4-1
j_gene: TRBJ2-3
CDR3nt: TGCGCCAGCAGCCAAGATCGGCTAGCGGGAGGGGATACGCAGTATTTT
CDR3aa: CASSQDRLAGGDTQYF

d_gene: TRBD1
abundance: NA
v_gene: TRBV6-1
j_gene: TRBJ1-5
CDR3nt: TGTGCCAGCAGTCGACAGGGGGTAAGGCAGCCCCAGCATTTT
CDR3aa: CASSRQGVRQPQHF

d_gene: NA
abundance: NA
v_gene: TRBV12-3/TRBV12-4
j_gene: TRBJ2-1
CDR3nt: TGTGCCAGCAGTTTATATCACAGAGGAGCTGAGCAGTTCTTC
CDR3aa: CASSLYHRGAEQFF

d_gene: NA
abundance: NA
v_gene: TRBV29-1
j_gene: TRBJ2-1
CDR3nt: TGCAGCGTTGAAGAAACAGGGGCGGGAGAGCAGTTCTTC
CDR3aa: CSVEETGAGEQFF

d_gene: NA
abundance: NA
v_gene: TRBV11-1
j_gene: TRBJ2-3
CDR3nt: TGTGCCAGCAGCTTAGAGGGACTGCCCACAGATACGCAGTATTTT
CDR3aa: CASSLEGLPTDTQYF

d_gene: NA
abundance: NA
v_gene: TRBV5-1
j_gene: TRBJ1-2
CDR3nt: TGCGCCAGCAGCTTGGAGGGCTTAACAGGGAGAGGAAATGGCTACACCTTC
CDR3aa: CASSLEGLTGRGNGYTF

d_gene: TRBD1
abundance: few
v_gene: TRBV15
j_gene: TRBJ1-6
CDR3nt: TGTGCCACTAAATTAGGACAGGTCGGTTCACCCCTCCACTTT
CDR3aa: CATKLGQVGSPLHF

d_gene: NA
abundance: NA
v_gene: TRBV9
j_gene: TRBJ2-7
CDR3nt: TGTGCCAGCAGCCCCCTCCTTGGAGGGCTCGAGCAGTACTTC
CDR3aa: CASSPLLGGLEQYF

d_gene: NA
abundance: few
v_gene: TRBV20-1
j_gene: TRBJ1-2
CDR3nt: TGCAGTGCTCGACCCCACTCCTTAAGGGGTAACTATGGCTACACCTTC
CDR3aa: CSARPHSLRGNYGYTF

d_gene: NA
abundance: NA
v_gene: TRBV7-8
j_gene: TRBJ2-1
CDR3nt: TGTGCCAGCACCAGAGGCAGGGTGAATGATGAGCAGTTCTTC
CDR3aa: CASTRGRVNDEQFF

d_gene: TRBD2
abundance: NA
v_gene: TRBV7-9
j_gene: TRBJ2-5
CDR3nt: TGTGCCAGCAGATGGGCGGGAGGAGGAGAGACCCAGTACTTC
CDR3aa: CASRWAGGGETQYF

d_gene: TRBD1
abundance: few
v_gene: TRBV6-5
j_gene: TRBJ1-2
CDR3nt: TGTGCCAGCACCGACAGGGGCCATGGCTACACCTTC
CDR3aa: CASTDRGHGYTF

d_gene: NA
abundance: NA
v_gene: TRBV29-1
j_gene: TRBJ2-3
CDR3nt: TGCAGCGCAGGGACCGGGGGTTTCGATACGCAGTATTTT
CDR3aa: CSAGTGGFDTQYF

d_gene: TRBD2
abundance: NA
v_gene: TRBV7-9
j_gene: TRBJ2-4
CDR3nt: TGTGCCAGCAGCTTGTCTCTAGCGGAATTAAACATTCAGTACTTC
CDR3aa: CASSLSLAELNIQYF

d_gene: NA
abundance: few
v_gene: TRBV6-5
j_gene: TRBJ1-2
CDR3nt: TGTGCCAGCAGTTACACGCGGGGCCTTGGTTATGGCTACACCTTC
CDR3aa: CASSYTRGLGYGYTF

d_gene: TRBD2
abundance: NA
v_gene: TRBV7-8
j_gene: TRBJ2-1
CDR3nt: TGTGCCAGCAGCTTAGAGGGACTAGCGAACTACAATGAGCAGTTCTTC
CDR3aa: CASSLEGLANYNEQFF

d_gene: TRBD2
abundance: NA
v_gene: TRBV7-2
j_gene: TRBJ2-3
CDR3nt: TGTGCCAGCAGCTTACGTCTGCGGGAGATAGCAGATACGCAGTATTTT
CDR3aa: CASSLRLREIADTQYF

d_gene: NA
abundance: few
v_gene: TRBV28
j_gene: TRBJ1-2
CDR3nt: TGTGCCAGCAGTTCCGGGCTTTCCCGGAAGCAGGACTATGGCTACACCTTC
CDR3aa: CASSSGLSRKQDYGYTF

d_gene: NA
abundance: NA
v_gene: TRBV20-1
j_gene: TRBJ1-5
CDR3nt: TGCAGTGCTAGATCGGGCAGCAATCAGCCCCAGCATTTT
CDR3aa: CSARSGSNQPQHF

d_gene: NA
abundance: few
v_gene: TRBV12-3/TRBV12-4
j_gene: TRBJ2-1
CDR3nt: TGTGCCAGCAGTACAGGGTACTTGGGTGAGCAGTTCTTC
CDR3aa: CASSTGYLGEQFF

d_gene: NA
abundance: NA
v_gene: TRBV7-8
j_gene: TRBJ2-7
CDR3nt: TGTGCCAGCAGCTTAAACTACAACCGAAACTACGAGCAGTACTTC
CDR3aa: CASSLNYNRNYEQYF

d_gene: NA
abundance: NA
v_gene: TRBV7-2
j_gene: TRBJ2-7
CDR3nt: TGTGCCAGCAGCTCAACGCTTCTTACCTACGAGCAGTACTTC
CDR3aa: CASSSTLLTYEQYF

d_gene: TRBD2
abundance: once
v_gene: TRBV7-8
j_gene: TRBJ2-1
CDR3nt: TGTGCCAGCAGCAAGCGGCCTAGCGGGGGGAGCTCCTACAATGAGCAGTTCTTC
CDR3aa: CASSKRPSGGSSYNEQFF

d_gene: TRBD1
abundance: NA
v_gene: TRBV7-6
j_gene: TRBJ2-6
CDR3nt: TGTGCCAGCAGCTCGGGACAGGGTTCGGGGGCCAACGTCCTGACTTTC
CDR3aa: CASSSGQGSGANVLTF

d_gene: NA
abundance: NA
v_gene: TRBV29-1
j_gene: TRBJ1-4
CDR3nt: TGCAGCGTTGAGACATCTAATGAAAAACTGTTTTTT
CDR3aa: CSVETSNEKLFF

d_gene: NA
abundance: few
v_gene: TRBV20-1
j_gene: TRBJ2-1
CDR3nt: TGCAGTGCCCCTAGGGTCCAGGCCGGACGTTTGGAGGATGAGCAGTTCTTC
CDR3aa: CSAPRVQAGRLEDEQFF

d_gene: TRBD2
abundance: NA
v_gene: TRBV7-2
j_gene: TRBJ2-7
CDR3nt: TGTGCCAGCAGCATCCTAGCGGGAGGGCCAGGGGAGCAGTACTTC
CDR3aa: CASSILAGGPGEQYF

d_gene: NA
abundance: NA
v_gene: TRBV11-2
j_gene: TRBJ2-7
CDR3nt: TGTGCCAGCAGCTCCCTTAGCCCCGGGGCCACCATGGGGGCCCAGTACTTC
CDR3aa: CASSSLSPGATMGAQYF